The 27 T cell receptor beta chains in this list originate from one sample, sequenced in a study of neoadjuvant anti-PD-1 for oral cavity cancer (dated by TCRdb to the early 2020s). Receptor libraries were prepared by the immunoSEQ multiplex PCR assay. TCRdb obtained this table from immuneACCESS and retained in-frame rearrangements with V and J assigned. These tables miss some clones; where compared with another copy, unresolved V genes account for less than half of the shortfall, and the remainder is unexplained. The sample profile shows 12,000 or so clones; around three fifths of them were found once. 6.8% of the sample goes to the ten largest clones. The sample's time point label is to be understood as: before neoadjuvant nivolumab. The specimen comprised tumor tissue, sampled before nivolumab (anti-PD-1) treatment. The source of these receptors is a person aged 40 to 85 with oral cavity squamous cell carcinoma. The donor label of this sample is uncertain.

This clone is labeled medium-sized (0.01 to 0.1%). The CDR3 sequence: CASSLGLAGGEQYF. CDR3 bases: TGTGCCAGCAGCTTGGGACTAGCGGGAGGCGAGCAGTACTTC. The genes are TRBV5-4 and TRBJ2-7; 13 positions match TRBD2. Unmatched junction bases numbered 0, after V lost 0 bases and J lost 6 bases. Germline CDR1 SGHNT, CDR2 YYREEE (reference sequence). CDR3 length: 14 residues.

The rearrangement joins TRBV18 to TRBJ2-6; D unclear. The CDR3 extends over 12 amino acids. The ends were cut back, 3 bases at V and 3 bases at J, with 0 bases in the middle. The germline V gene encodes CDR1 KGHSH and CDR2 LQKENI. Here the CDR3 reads CASSPGANVLTF. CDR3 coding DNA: TGTGCCAGCTCACCTGGGGCCAACGTCCTGACTTTC.

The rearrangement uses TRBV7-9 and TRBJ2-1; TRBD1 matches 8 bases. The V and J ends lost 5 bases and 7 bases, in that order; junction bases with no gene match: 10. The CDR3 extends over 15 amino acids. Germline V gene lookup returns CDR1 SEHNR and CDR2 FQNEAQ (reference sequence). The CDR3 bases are TGTGCCAGCAGCCCCCTGGGGACAGGACGGAATGAGCAGTTCTTC. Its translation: CASSPLGTGRNEQFF.

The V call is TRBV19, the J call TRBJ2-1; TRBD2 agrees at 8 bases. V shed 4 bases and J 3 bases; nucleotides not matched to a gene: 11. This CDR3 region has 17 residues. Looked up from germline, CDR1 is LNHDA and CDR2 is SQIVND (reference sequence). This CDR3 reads CASSKALGAGGYNEQFF. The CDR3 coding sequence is TGTGCCAGTAGTAAGGCCCTCGGGGCGGGGGGCTACAATGAGCAGTTCTTC.

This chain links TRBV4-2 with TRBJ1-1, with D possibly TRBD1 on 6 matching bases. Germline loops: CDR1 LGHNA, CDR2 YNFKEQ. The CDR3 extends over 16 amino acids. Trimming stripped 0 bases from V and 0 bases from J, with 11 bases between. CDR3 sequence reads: CASSQDSDRLNTEAFF. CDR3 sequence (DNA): TGTGCCAGCAGCCAAGATTCGGACAGATTGAACACTGAAGCTTTCTTT.

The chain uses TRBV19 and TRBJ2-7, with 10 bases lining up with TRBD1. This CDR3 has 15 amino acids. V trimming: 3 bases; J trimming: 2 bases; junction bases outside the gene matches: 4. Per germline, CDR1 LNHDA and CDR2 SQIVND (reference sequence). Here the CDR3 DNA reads TGTGCCAGTAGTATCGCCGGGACAGGGGCCTACGAGCAGTACTTC. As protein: CASSIAGTGAYEQYF.

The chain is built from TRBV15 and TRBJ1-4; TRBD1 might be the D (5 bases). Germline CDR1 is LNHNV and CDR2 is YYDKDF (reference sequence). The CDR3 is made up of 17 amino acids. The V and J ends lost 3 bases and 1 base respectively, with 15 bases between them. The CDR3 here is CATSRVGVGETNEKLFF. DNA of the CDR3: TGTGCCACCAGCAGGGTAGGAGTAGGGGAAACTAATGAAAAACTGTTTTTT.

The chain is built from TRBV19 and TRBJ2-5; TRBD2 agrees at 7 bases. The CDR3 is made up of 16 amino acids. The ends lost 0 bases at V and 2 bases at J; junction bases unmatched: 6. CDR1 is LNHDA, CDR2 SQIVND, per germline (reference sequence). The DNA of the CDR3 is TGTGCCAGTAGTATAGAGGGGGGACTACCTCAAGAGACCCAGTACTTC. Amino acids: CASSIEGGLPQETQYF. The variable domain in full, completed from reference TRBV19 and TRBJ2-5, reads DGGITQSPKYLFRKEGQNVTLSCEQNLNHDAMYWYRQDPGQGLRLIYYSQIVNDFQKGDIAEGYSVSREKKESFPLTVTSAQKNPTAFYLCASSIEGGLPQETQYFGPGTRLLVL.

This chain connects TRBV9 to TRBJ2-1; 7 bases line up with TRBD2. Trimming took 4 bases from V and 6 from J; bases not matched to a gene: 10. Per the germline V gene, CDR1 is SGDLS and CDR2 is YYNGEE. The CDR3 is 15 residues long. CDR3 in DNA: TGTGCCAGCAGCCTCGCGGGAGACCCGGGCAATGAGCAGTTCTTC. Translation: CASSLAGDPGNEQFF.

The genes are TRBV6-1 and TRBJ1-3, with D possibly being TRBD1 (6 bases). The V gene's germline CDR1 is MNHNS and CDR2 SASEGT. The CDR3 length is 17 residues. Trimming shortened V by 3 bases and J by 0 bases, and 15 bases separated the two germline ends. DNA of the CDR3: TGTGCCAGCAGTGACAGACAGGCGGGCTACTCTGGAAACACCATATATTTT. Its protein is CASSDRQAGYSGNTIYF.

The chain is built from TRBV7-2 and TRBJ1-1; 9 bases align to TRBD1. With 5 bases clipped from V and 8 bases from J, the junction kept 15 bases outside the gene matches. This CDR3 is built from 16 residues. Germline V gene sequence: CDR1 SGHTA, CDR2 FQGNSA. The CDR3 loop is CASSLKPPAGQGEAFF. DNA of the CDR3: TGTGCCAGCAGCCTAAAACCCCCCGCGGGACAGGGAGAAGCTTTCTTT.

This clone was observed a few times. CDR3 sequence reads: CASSSDRGLGGNQPQHF. Written as DNA, the CDR3 is TGTGCCAGCAGCTCAGACAGGGGCCTGGGCGGCAATCAGCCCCAGCATTTT. V gene TRBV7-2 combines with J gene TRBJ1-5; 8 bases match TRBD1. The ends lost 4 bases at V and 2 bases at J; junction bases unmatched: 10. Germline lookup yields CDR1 SGHTA and CDR2 FQGNSA. CDR3 length equals 17 residues.

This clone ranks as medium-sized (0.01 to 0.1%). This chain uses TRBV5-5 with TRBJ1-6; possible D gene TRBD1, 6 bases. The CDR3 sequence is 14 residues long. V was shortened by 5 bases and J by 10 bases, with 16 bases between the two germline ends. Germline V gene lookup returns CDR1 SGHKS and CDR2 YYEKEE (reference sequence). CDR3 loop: CASRTGPRGSPLHF. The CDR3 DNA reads TGTGCCAGCAGAACAGGGCCTAGGGGGTCACCCCTCCACTTT.

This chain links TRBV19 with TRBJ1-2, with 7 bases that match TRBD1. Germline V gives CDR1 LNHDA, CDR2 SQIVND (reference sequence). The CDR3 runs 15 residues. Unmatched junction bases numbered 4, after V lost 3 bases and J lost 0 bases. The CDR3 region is CASSIVQGANYGYTF. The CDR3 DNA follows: TGTGCCAGTAGTATTGTTCAGGGGGCTAACTATGGCTACACCTTC.

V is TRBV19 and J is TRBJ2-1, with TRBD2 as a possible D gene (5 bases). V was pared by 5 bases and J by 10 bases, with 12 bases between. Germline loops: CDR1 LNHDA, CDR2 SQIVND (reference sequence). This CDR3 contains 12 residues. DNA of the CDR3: TGTGCCAGTAGTTATCGAGGAGGAGAGCAGTTCTTC. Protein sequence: CASSYRGGEQFF.

CDR3 nucleotides: TGTGCCAGTAGTATGGGGCTAGCGGGAAAGTCAGATACGCAGTATTTT. Translated: CASSMGLAGKSDTQYF. The chain carries TRBV19 and TRBJ2-3; TRBD2 aligns across 9 bases. The CDR3 has 16 residues. The germline CDR1 and CDR2 sequences are LNHDA and SQIVND (reference sequence). V trimming: 3 bases; J trimming: 4 bases; junction bases outside the gene matches: 8. The full variable domain, with the rest looked up from reference TRBV19 and TRBJ2-3, is DGGITQSPKYLFRKEGQNVTLSCEQNLNHDAMYWYRQDPGQGLRLIYYSQIVNDFQKGDIAEGYSVSREKKESFPLTVTSAQKNPTAFYLCASSMGLAGKSDTQYFGPGTRLTVL.

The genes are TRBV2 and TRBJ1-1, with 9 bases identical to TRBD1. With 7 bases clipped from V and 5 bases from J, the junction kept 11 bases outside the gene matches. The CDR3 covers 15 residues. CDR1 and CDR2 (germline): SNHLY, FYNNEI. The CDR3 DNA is TGTGCCAGCAAGTCCGCCGGACAGGGGAGGACTGAAGCTTTCTTT. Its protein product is CASKSAGQGRTEAFF.

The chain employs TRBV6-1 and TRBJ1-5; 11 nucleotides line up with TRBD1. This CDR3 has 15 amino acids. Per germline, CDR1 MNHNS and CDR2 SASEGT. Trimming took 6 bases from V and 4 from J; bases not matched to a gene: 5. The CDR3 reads CASRRDRGLNQPQHF. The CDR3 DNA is TGTGCCAGCAGGCGGGACAGGGGGTTGAATCAGCCCCAGCATTTT.

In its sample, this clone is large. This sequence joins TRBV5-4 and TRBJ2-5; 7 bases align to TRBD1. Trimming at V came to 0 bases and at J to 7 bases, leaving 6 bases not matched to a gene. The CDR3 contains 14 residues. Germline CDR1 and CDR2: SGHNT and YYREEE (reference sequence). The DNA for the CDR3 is TGTGCCAGCAGCTTGGCAGGACAGGTTGGGACCCAGTACTTC. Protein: CASSLAGQVGTQYF. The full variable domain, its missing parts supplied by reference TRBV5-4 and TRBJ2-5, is ETGVTQSPTHLIKTRGQQVTLRCSSQSGHNTVSWYQQALGQGPQFIFQYYREEENGRGNFPPRFSGLQFPNYSSELNVNALELDDSALYLCASSLAGQVGTQYFGPGTRLLVL.

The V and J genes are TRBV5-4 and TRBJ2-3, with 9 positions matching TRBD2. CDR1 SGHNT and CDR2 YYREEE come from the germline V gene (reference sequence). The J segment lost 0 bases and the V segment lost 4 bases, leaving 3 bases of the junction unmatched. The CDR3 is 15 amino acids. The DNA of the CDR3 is TGTGCCAGCAGCAGAAGCGGGGGGAGCACAGATACGCAGTATTTT. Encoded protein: CASSRSGGSTDTQYF.

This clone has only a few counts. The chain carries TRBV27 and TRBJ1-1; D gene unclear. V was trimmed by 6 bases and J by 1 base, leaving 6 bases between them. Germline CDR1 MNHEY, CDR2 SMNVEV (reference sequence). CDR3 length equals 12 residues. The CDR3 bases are TGTGCCAGCAGAACAGCGAACACTGAAGCTTTCTTT. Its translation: CASRTANTEAFF.

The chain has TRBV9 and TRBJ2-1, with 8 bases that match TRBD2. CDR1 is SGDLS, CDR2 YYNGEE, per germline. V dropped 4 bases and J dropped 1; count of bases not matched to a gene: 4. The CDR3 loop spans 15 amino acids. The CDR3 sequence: CASSPGLASYNEQFF. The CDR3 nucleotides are TGTGCCAGCAGCCCTGGACTAGCTTCCTACAATGAGCAGTTCTTC.

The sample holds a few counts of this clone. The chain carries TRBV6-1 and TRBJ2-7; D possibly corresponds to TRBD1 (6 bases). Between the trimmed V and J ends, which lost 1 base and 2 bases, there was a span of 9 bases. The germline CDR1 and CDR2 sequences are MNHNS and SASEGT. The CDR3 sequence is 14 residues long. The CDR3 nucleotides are TGTGCCAGCAGTGAAGTTTGGACAGCCTACGAGCAGTACTTC. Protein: CASSEVWTAYEQYF.

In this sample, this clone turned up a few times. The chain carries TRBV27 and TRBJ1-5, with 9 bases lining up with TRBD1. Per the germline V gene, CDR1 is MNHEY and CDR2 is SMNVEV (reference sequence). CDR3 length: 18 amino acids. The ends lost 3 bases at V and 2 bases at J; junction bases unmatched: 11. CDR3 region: CASSFTRFDRGGNQPQHF. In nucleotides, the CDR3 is TGTGCCAGCAGTTTCACCCGGTTCGACAGGGGGGGCAATCAGCCCCAGCATTTT.

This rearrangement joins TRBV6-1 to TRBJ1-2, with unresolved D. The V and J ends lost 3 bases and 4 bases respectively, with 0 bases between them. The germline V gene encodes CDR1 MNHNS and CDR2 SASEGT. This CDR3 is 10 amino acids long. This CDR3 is CASSDYGYTF. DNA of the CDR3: TGTGCCAGCAGTGACTATGGCTACACCTTC.

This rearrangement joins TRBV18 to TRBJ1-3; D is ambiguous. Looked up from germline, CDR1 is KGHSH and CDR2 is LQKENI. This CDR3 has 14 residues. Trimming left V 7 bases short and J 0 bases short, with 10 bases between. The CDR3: CASFSGNSGNTIYF. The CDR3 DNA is TGTGCCAGCTTCTCCGGGAACTCTGGAAACACCATATATTTT.

CDR3 bases: TGTGCCAGCAGTCTGAGGGACAGGGGAACACCCCTCCACTTT. It yields the protein CASSLRDRGTPLHF. This chain links TRBV2 with TRBJ1-6; TRBD1 agrees at 10 bases. With 5 bases clipped from V and 11 bases from J, the junction kept 6 bases outside the gene matches. In germline, CDR1 is SNHLY, CDR2 FYNNEI. The CDR3 consists of 14 residues.